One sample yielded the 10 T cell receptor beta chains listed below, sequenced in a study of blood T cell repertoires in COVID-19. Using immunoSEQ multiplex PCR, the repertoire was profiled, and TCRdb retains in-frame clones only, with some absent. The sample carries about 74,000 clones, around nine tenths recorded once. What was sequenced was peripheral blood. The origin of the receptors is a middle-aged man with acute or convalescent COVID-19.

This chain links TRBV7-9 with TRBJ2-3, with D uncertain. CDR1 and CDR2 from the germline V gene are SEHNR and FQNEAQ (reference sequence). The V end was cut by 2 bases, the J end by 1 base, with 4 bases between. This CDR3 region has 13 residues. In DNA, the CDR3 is TGTGCCAGCAGCTTAACAGGCACAGATACGCAGTATTTT. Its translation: CASSLTGTDTQYF.

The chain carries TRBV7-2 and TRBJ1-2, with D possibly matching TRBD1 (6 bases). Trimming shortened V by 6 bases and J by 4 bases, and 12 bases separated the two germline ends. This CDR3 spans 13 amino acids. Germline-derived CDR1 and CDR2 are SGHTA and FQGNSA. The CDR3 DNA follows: TGTGCCAGCAGATGGGACAACCTCTATGGCTACACCTTC. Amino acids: CASRWDNLYGYTF. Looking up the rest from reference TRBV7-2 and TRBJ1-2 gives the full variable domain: GAGVSQSPSNKVTEKGKDVELRCDPISGHTALYWYRQSLGQGLEFLIYFQGNSAPDKSGLPSDRFSAERTGGSVSTLTIQRTQQEDSAVYLCASRWDNLYGYTFGSGTRLTVV.

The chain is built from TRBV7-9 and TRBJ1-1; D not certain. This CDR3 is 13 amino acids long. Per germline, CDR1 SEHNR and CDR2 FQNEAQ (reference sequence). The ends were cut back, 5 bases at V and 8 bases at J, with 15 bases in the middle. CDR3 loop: CASSLEAGDEAFF. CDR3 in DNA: TGTGCCAGCAGCCTCGAGGCGGGAGACGAAGCTTTCTTT.

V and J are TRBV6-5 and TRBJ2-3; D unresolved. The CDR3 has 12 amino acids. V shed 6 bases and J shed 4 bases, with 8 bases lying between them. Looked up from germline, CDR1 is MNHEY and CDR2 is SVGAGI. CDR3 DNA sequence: TGTGCCAGCAGCCCCCCCTCAGATACGCAGTATTTT. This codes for CASSPPSDTQYF.

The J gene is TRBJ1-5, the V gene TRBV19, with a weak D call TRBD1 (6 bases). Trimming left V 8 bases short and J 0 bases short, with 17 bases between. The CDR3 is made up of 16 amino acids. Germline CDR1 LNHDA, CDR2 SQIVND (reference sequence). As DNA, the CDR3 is TGTGCCAGTTCCCGGACAGAAATCTATAGCAATCAGCCCCAGCATTTT. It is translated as CASSRTEIYSNQPQHF.

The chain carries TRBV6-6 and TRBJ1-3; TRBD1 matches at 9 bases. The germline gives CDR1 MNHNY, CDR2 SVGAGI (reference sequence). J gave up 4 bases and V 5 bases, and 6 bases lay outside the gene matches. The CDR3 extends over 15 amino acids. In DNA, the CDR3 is TGTGCCAGCAGTAACCCACAGGGGGCCGGAAACACCATATATTTT. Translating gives CASSNPQGAGNTIYF.

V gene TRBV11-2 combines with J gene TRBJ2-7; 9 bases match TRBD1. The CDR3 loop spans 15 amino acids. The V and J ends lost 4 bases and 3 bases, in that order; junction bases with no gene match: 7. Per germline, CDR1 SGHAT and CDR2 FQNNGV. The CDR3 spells CASSSRDRAFYEQYV. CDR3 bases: TGTGCCAGCAGCTCCCGGGACAGGGCCTTCTACGAGCAGTACGTC.

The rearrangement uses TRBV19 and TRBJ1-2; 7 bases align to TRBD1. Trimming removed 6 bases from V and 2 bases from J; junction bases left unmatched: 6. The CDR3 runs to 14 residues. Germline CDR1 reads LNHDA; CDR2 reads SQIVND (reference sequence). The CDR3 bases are TGTGCCAGTAGAACACTGGGACAGAACTATGGCTACACCTTC. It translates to CASRTLGQNYGYTF.

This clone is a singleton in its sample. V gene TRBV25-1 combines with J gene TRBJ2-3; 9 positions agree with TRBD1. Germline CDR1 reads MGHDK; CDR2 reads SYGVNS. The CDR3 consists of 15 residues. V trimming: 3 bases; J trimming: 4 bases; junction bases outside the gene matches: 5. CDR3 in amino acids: CASSDGQGFADTQYF. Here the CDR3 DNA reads TGTGCCAGCAGTGACGGACAGGGGTTTGCAGATACGCAGTATTTT.

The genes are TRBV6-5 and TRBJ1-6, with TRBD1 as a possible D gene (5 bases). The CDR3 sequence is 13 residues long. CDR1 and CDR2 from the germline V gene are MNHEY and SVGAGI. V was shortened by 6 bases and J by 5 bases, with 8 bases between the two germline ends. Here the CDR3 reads CASRRQNNSPLHF. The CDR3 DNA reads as TGTGCCAGCAGGAGACAGAATAATTCACCCCTCCACTTT.